The 26 T cell receptor beta chains given below trace back to one sample, sequenced in a study of tumor and adjacent non-tumor tissue in lung cancer. Three rounds of nested PCR, following a modified ARM-PCR protocol, produced the TCRbeta library. Each CDR3 protein gets one entry after TCRdb re-called the multiplex PCR reads with MiXCR. The top ten hold roughly 12% of the sample, which has 65,000 to 90,000 distinct CDR3 sequences, around 70% seen once. No cell sorting was done before RNA was extracted from the tissue. Specimen: lung tumor tissue. The receptors were gathered from a woman in her 70s with non-small cell lung cancer.

Within the sample, this clonotype is medium-sized. The rearrangement uses TRBV6-5 and TRBJ1-5; D might be TRBD1 (5 bases). Germline lookup yields CDR1 MNHEY and CDR2 SVGAGI. This CDR3 is built from 13 residues. V lost 8 bases to trimming and J lost 1 base, with 9 bases between them. The CDR3 sequence is CASAGYSNQPQHF. DNA for the CDR3: TGTGCCAGCGCAGGGTACAGCAATCAGCCCCAGCATTTT.

The rearrangement joins TRBV6-2 or TRBV6-3 to TRBJ2-1, with 7 bases identical to TRBD2. From germline, CDR1 is MNHEY and CDR2 SVGEGT. V was pared by 6 bases and J by 11 bases, with 16 bases of the junction left unmatched. The CDR3 is 15 amino acids. In nucleotides, the CDR3 is TGTGCCAGCAGCCTGATAGGGTGGGACTACAAAAAGCAGTTCTTC. It translates to CASSLIGWDYKKQFF.

Regarding this clonotype: The junction departs from germline at one end; a sequencing error may be responsible. The V and J genes are TRBV4-1 and TRBJ2-2, with a possible D match to TRBD1 (6 bases). CDR1 is MGHRA and CDR2 is YSYEKL in the germline V gene. CDR3 length equals 16 residues. CDR3 sequence (DNA): TGCGCCAGCCGCCAAGGGACACAAGCGAACACCGGGGAGCTGTTTTTT. Its protein product is CASRQGTQANTGELFF.

The genes are TRBV20-1 and TRBJ2-1; TRBD2 matches at 10 bases. The J call may be incorrect, as the DNA end agrees better with TRBJ2-7. Germline CDR1 reads DFQATT; CDR2 reads SNEGSKA (reference sequence). There are 16 residues in the CDR3. CDR3 sequence (DNA): TGCAGTGCTAGAGAAGGAAGGCTAGCGGGAGACCCTGAGCAGTACTTC. Translating it yields CSAREGRLAGDPEQYF.

As for this clonotype: This may be a read error, as it is one base from a much larger clone. The chain couples TRBV28 to TRBJ2-1, with D possibly being TRBD2 (5 bases). The germline V gene has CDR1 MDHEN and CDR2 SYDVKM. V was pared by 5 bases and J by 5 bases, with 13 bases between. The CDR3 is 14 amino acids. In nucleotides, the CDR3 is TGTGCCAGCAGTCGGACTGGCGTTGACAATGAGCAGTTCTTC. As protein: CASSRTGVDNEQFF.

This clonotype was observed at least ten times. The chain has TRBV28 and TRBJ1-2, with a possible D match to TRBD1 (5 bases). V gave up 7 bases and J gave up 2 bases, with 14 bases separating them. The CDR3 totals 14 residues. Germline loops: CDR1 MDHEN, CDR2 SYDVKM. The CDR3 sequence: CASKSGPNNYGYTF. CDR3 DNA sequence: TGTGCCAGCAAGTCGGGACCGAACAACTATGGCTACACCTTC.

A note on this clonotype: At one boundary the junction diverges from the germline segment, which might be a read error. This rearrangement joins TRBV5-6 to TRBJ2-1; perhaps TRBD2 as D (5 bases). The CDR3 sequence is 15 residues long. Per the germline V gene, CDR1 is SGHDT and CDR2 is YYEEEE. DNA of the CDR3: TGTGCCAGCAAGCAGAAAGGCGGGCATTACAATGAGCAGTTTTTC. This gives the protein CASKQKGGHYNEQFF.

There are a few counts of this clonotype. The CDR3, as DNA: TGCAGTGCTCCTCGCAACACCCTTTTCTCCCTAGCGGGAGTCGATACGCAGTATTTT. Residues: CSAPRNTLFSLAGVDTQYF. The gene calls are TRBV20-1 and TRBJ2-3, with 10 bases that match TRBD2. The CDR3 spans 19 residues. Germline-derived CDR1 and CDR2 are DFQATT and SNEGSKA (reference sequence). The trim removed 5 bases at V and 6 bases at J, leaving 23 bases unmatched.

For this clonotype: This is likely a read error, given that the CDR3 carries no conserved phenylalanine or tryptophan at its end. As DNA, the CDR3 is TGTGGCAGCAGAACCGGGACCCGGTATGGCTACACCATC. It specifies CGSRTGTRYGYTI. The chain uses TRBV28 and TRBJ1-2, with D perhaps matching TRBD1 (5 bases). The CDR3 length is 13 residues. CDR1 is MDHEN and CDR2 is SYDVKM in the germline V gene.

As to this clonotype: An end of the junction does not agree with germline; a read error may underlie this. This chain uses TRBV10-2 with TRBJ1-1; TRBD1 matches 11 bases. CDR3 size: 15 residues. CDR1 is WSHSY, CDR2 SAAADI, per germline. CDR3 region: CAGSEGTGGEAEAFF. The CDR3 region has the DNA TGCGCCGGCAGTGAAGGGACAGGGGGTGAGGCTGAAGCTTTCTTT.

This clonotype showed up many times. V usage is TRBV4-1 and J usage is TRBJ2-6; no firm D call. The CDR3 is 18 residues long. Germline lookup yields CDR1 MGHRA and CDR2 YSYEKL. V lost 4 bases to trimming and J lost 2 bases, with 18 bases between them. The CDR3 loop reads CASSPNKKWDAGANVLTF. The CDR3, as DNA: TGCGCCAGCAGCCCCAACAAGAAGTGGGATGCTGGGGCCAACGTCCTGACTTTC.

A note on this clonotype: At one end, the junction sequence differs from germline, possibly due to a read error. The V and J genes are TRBV4-1 and TRBJ1-6; D remains ambiguous. The CDR3 covers 16 residues. Germline CDR1 reads MGHRA; CDR2 reads YSYEKL. DNA of the CDR3: TGCGCCAGCAGCTATTGCACAGTCACCGATAATTCACCTCTCCACTTT. Protein product: CASSYCTVTDNSPLHF.

This clonotype is medium-sized within its sample. V and J are TRBV20-1 and TRBJ2-1; D might be TRBD2 (6 bases). Trimming cost V 0 bases and J 4 bases, with 13 bases left between them. CDR3 length equals 15 residues. Germline-derived CDR1 and CDR2 are DFQATT and SNEGSKA (reference sequence). The CDR3 region has the DNA TGCAGTGCTAGAGATGGGTCGGGAGTTTACAATGAGCAGTTCTTC. Translating it yields CSARDGSGVYNEQFF.

The J gene is TRBJ1-5, the V gene TRBV20-1; D gene unclear. The germline CDR1 and CDR2 sequences are DFQATT and SNEGSKA (reference sequence). Trimming shortened V by 6 bases and J by 5 bases, and 11 bases separated the two germline ends. This CDR3 has 12 residues. In nucleotides, the CDR3 is TGCAGTGCCCAACAATCGTATCAGCCCCAGCATTTT. Its translation: CSAQQSYQPQHF.

This clonotype was recorded a few times. A much larger clone lies a single base off, so this may be a read error. The genes are TRBV13 and TRBJ1-1, with a weak D call TRBD1 (6 bases). From germline, CDR1 is PRHDT and CDR2 FYEKMQ (reference sequence). The CDR3 length is 15 residues. The CDR3 DNA follows: TGTGCCAGCAGCTTGACACCCTCGGGGGACACTGAAGATTTCTTT. Protein: CASSLTPSGDTEDFF.

Note on this clonotype: The conserved closing phenylalanine or tryptophan is absent in this CDR3, likely reflecting a read error. The chain couples TRBV10-3 to TRBJ2-4, with D possibly TRBD2 on 5 matching bases. Germline V gene data show CDR1 as ENHRY and CDR2 as SYGVKD. V lost 8 bases and J lost 5, with 13 bases in between. This CDR3 contains 13 residues. CDR3 sequence: CAISTSGQNIQYL. The CDR3, as DNA: TGTGCCATCTCCACTAGTGGTCAAAACATTCAGTACCTC.

This clonotype was seen many times. The V call is TRBV11-2, the J call TRBJ2-3; D possibly matches TRBD1 or TRBD2 (5 bases each). CDR1 SGHAT and CDR2 FQNNGV come from the germline V gene. This CDR3 has 17 amino acids. V was clipped by 2 bases and J by 4 bases, with 19 bases between them. The DNA of the CDR3 is TGTGCCAGCAGCTTAATAGGGTGGGACCCCAGAGCAGATACGCAGTATTTT. It specifies CASSLIGWDPRADTQYF.

In regard to this clonotype: Mismatch with germline at one junction end may stem from a read error. V gene TRBV6-5 combines with J gene TRBJ1-1; the D gene is possibly TRBD1 (5 bases). The germline gives CDR1 MNHEY, CDR2 SVGAGI. This CDR3 has 13 residues. CDR3 protein: CASSYSSERGAYF. CDR3 coding DNA: TGTGCCAGCAGTTACTCCTCGGAGAGGGGTGCTTACTTT.

About this clonotype itself: The CDR3 end shows no conserved phenylalanine or tryptophan, and so a read error is likely. The genes are TRBV6-2 or TRBV6-3 and TRBJ2-7; 9 bases align to TRBD2. The V gene end was trimmed by 2 bases and the J gene end by 1 base; junction bases not matched to a gene: 0. The CDR3 runs 14 residues. CDR1 and CDR2 (germline): MNHEY, SVGEGT. CDR3 sequence reads: CASSYAGGSYEQYN. The CDR3 DNA reads TGTGCCAGCAGTTACGCGGGAGGGTCCTACGAGCAGTACAAC.

This clonotype was detected ten times or more. This chain connects TRBV30 to TRBJ2-6, with 13 bases fitting TRBD2. Germline V gives CDR1 GTSNPN, CDR2 SVGIG (reference sequence). CDR3 length: 19 amino acids. The ends lost 0 bases at V and 0 bases at J; junction bases unmatched: 5. CDR3 sequence reads: CAWSVRLAGGISGANVLTF. In DNA, the CDR3 is TGTGCCTGGAGTGTACGACTAGCGGGAGGCATCTCTGGGGCCAACGTCCTGACTTTC.

The gene calls are TRBV12-3 or TRBV12-4 and TRBJ2-2, with no clear D. The CDR3 is 16 amino acids. The CDR3 DNA reads as TGTGCAAGCCGAACGGCGTACATAAGGAACACCGGGGAGCTGTTTTTT. Encoded protein: CASRTAYIRNTGELFF.

Only a few counts were recorded for this clonotype. The genes are TRBV5-1 and TRBJ1-5; D not resolved. The CDR3 loop spans 13 amino acids. Trimming left V 5 bases short and J 2 bases short, with 8 bases between. Germline CDR1 reads SGHRS; CDR2 reads YFSETQ. CDR3 sequence: CASRTDRNQPQHF. In DNA, the CDR3 is TGCGCCAGCAGAACAGATCGCAATCAGCCCCAGCATTTT.

The V call is TRBV29-1, the J call TRBJ1-1, with no clear D. In germline, CDR1 is SQVTM, CDR2 ANQGSEA. The CDR3 runs to 12 residues. V was cut by 6 bases and J by 8 bases, with 16 bases left in between. The CDR3 nucleotides read TGCAGCGTCGGGGTGGGGAACAGAGAAGCTTTCTTT. This sequence encodes CSVGVGNREAFF.

Of note for this clonotype: Since no conserved phenylalanine or tryptophan closes the CDR3, a read error is the likely cause. This chain connects TRBV6-5 to TRBJ1-2; tentatively, D is TRBD1 (5 bases). Germline lookup yields CDR1 MNHEY and CDR2 SVGAGI. This CDR3 has 13 residues. The CDR3, as DNA: TGTGCCAGTAGTTACTCGATGGGGCAGGGCTACACCATC. As protein: CASSYSMGQGYTI.

The chain joins TRBV6-6 to TRBJ2-7, with D hard to call. The V gene's germline CDR1 is MNHNY and CDR2 SVGAGI (reference sequence). There are 15 residues in the CDR3. V lost 6 bases and J 2 bases, leaving 17 bases between the germline ends. Here the CDR3 reads CASRAIALVTYEQYF. The CDR3 bases are TGTGCCAGCAGGGCGATAGCACTTGTTACCTACGAGCAGTACTTC.

This clonotype was counted a single time. No conserved phenylalanine or tryptophan ends this CDR3, so it is likely a read error. This chain joins TRBV6-6 and TRBJ2-6; D uncertain. This CDR3 is built from 15 residues. Trimming took off 2 bases at V and 7 bases at J, with 12 bases between the two ends. Germline CDR1 is MNHNY and CDR2 is SVGAGI (reference sequence). The CDR3, as DNA: TGTGCCAGCAGTTACAGCGCGGCAGGCGCCAACGTCCTGACTCTC. It yields the protein CASSYSAAGANVLTL.